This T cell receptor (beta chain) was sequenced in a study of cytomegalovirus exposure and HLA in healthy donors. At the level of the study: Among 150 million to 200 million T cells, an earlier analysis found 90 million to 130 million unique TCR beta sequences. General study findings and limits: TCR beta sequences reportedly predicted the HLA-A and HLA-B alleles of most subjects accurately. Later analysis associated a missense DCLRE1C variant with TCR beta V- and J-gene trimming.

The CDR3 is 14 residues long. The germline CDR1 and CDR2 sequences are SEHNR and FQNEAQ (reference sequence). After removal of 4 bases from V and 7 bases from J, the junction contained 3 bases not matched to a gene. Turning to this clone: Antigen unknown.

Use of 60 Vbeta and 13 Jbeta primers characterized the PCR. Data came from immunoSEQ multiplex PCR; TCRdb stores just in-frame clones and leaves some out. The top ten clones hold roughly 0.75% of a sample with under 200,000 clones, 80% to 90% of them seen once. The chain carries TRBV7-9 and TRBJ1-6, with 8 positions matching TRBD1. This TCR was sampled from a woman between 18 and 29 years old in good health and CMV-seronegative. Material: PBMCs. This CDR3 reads CASSSTGVNSPLHF. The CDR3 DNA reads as TGTGCCAGCAGCTCGACAGGGGTAAATTCACCCCTCCACTTT.